Below are 14 T cell receptor beta chains sequenced from a single sample in a study of blood T cells in healthy people across ages (dated by TCRdb to about 2015). Library method: 5' RACE. Sequencing was performed on an Illumina HiSeq 2500. A second PCR of about 7 to 12 cycles was run with a J-beta primer mix and a sample-barcoded 5' primer. In-frame beta chains were kept once TCRdb had trimmed the public reads at Q25 with fastp and called clones with MiXCR. A single entry per CDR3 protein holds the most common genes and DNA from its merged rows. The sample contains 590,000 or so distinct CDR3 sequences, 25% to 35% of them found a single time. The ten largest clones capture less than 20% of the sample. The sample comprised blood. These receptors were collected from a woman aged 80 or over in good health.

The chain is built from TRBV5-1 and TRBJ1-2, with 12 bases lining up with TRBD1. Germline lookup yields CDR1 SGHRS and CDR2 YFSETQ. Trimming cost V 4 bases and J 4 bases; bases outside gene matches: 8. CDR3 length equals 16 residues. The CDR3 DNA reads as TGCGCCAGCAGCCTCCCGGGACAGGGGGCGGGCTATGGCTACACCTTC. It translates to CASSLPGQGAGYGYTF.

This clonotype was found a few times. This chain joins TRBV28 and TRBJ2-5, with 7 bases identical to TRBD1. The trim removed 4 bases at V and 3 bases at J, leaving 8 bases unmatched. The V gene's germline CDR1 is MDHEN and CDR2 SYDVKM. The CDR3 spans 15 residues. This CDR3 is CASSWNRDRKETQYF. For the CDR3, the DNA is TGTGCCAGCAGTTGGAACCGGGACAGAAAAGAGACCCAGTACTTC.

There are a few counts of this clonotype. A much larger clone lies a single base off, so this may be a read error. V gene TRBV3-1 combines with J gene TRBJ2-1; TRBD1 agrees at 7 bases. V shed 5 bases, J shed 13 bases, and the junction held 14 bases outside the gene matches. Per the germline V gene, CDR1 is LGHDT and CDR2 is YNNKEL (reference sequence). This CDR3 spans 14 amino acids. The CDR3 loop is CASSARQGSETQFF. Written as DNA, the CDR3 is TGTGCCAGCAGCGCGAGACAGGGATCCGAGACCCAGTTCTTC.

This clonotype was seen just once. It may be a read error: a sequence one base away is much more abundant. The chain recombines TRBV14 with TRBJ1-2; TRBD1 is a possible D gene (6 bases). The CDR3 loop spans 14 amino acids. The germline CDR1 and CDR2 sequences are SGHDN and FVKESK. The V end lost 4 bases, the J end lost 8 bases, and 17 bases lay between the germline ends. The CDR3 protein is CASSRGDTMRGYTF. CDR3 coding DNA: TGTGCCAGCAGCCGGGGGGACACGATGAGAGGCTACACCTTC.

This clonotype was seen a few times. The J gene is TRBJ1-1, the V gene TRBV14; the match to TRBD1 covers 7 bases. J lost 1 base, V lost 3 bases, and 5 bases had no gene match. Germline V gene sequence: CDR1 SGHDN, CDR2 FVKESK. This CDR3 region has 15 residues. In DNA, the CDR3 is TGTGCCAGCAGCCACATCACAGGGGCGAACACTGAAGCTTTCTTT. This encodes CASSHITGANTEAFF.

Of note for this clonotype: One end of the junction is discordant with germline, which a read error may explain. V usage is TRBV7-2 and J usage is TRBJ2-7; TRBD2 agrees at 7 bases. The germline gives CDR1 SGHTA, CDR2 FQGNSA. The CDR3 runs to 14 residues. CDR3 amino acids: CVSSGTGGTYEQYF. The CDR3 DNA sequence: TGTGTCAGCAGCGGAACGGGGGGTACCTACGAGCAGTACTTC.

The table lists this clonotype with many counts. J is TRBJ2-3 and V is TRBV3-1; the D is unclear. The length of the CDR3 is 15 residues. V was shortened by 1 base and J by 2 bases, with 10 bases between the two germline ends. Germline CDR1 and CDR2: LGHDT and YNNKEL (reference sequence). The CDR3 here is CASSQGIGDTDTQYF. The CDR3 DNA reads as TGTGCCAGCAGCCAAGGGATCGGCGACACAGATACGCAGTATTTT.

This clonotype was detected a few times. The chain is built from TRBV5-4 and TRBJ1-1; D ambiguous. The CDR3 has 13 amino acids. Trimming took 9 bases from V and 5 from J, leaving 17 bases between them. Germline assignment: CDR1 SGHNT and CDR2 YYREEE (reference sequence). The CDR3 reads CATSPDLTTEAFF. The CDR3 nucleotides are TGTGCCACCTCCCCGGACTTAACAACTGAAGCTTTCTTT.

This clonotype was counted a few times. The chain employs TRBV29-1 and TRBJ2-1; 10 bases agree with TRBD2. There are 14 residues in the CDR3. Germline CDR1 reads SQVTM; CDR2 reads ANQGSEA. The trim removed 3 bases at V and 9 bases at J, leaving 8 bases unmatched. CDR3 region: CSVERVAGGTEQFF. In nucleotides, the CDR3 is TGCAGCGTTGAGAGAGTAGCGGGAGGAACTGAGCAGTTCTTC.

This clonotype has a count of ten or more. The chain combines TRBV20-1 with TRBJ2-1; 10 bases fit TRBD2. V lost 4 bases to trimming and J lost 4 bases; unmatched junction nucleotides: 4. Germline loops: CDR1 DFQATT, CDR2 SNEGSKA (reference sequence). The CDR3 spans 14 residues. The CDR3 loop reads CSAKPSGGYNEQFF. The CDR3 coding sequence is TGCAGTGCTAAGCCTAGCGGGGGTTACAATGAGCAGTTCTTC.

In this sample, this clonotype turned up many times. The genes are TRBV20-1 and TRBJ1-1; 9 bases line up with TRBD1. The CDR3 has 14 residues. The junction had 5 bases not matched to a gene; V was cut back by 5 bases and J by 1 base. CDR1 is DFQATT and CDR2 is SNEGSKA in the germline V gene (reference sequence). The DNA for the CDR3 is TGCAGTGCTGGGACAGGGACATCGAACACTGAAGCTTTCTTT. Its translation: CSAGTGTSNTEAFF.

This clonotype was counted ten times or more. This could be a read error, since a much larger clone is one nucleotide away. The chain is built from TRBV6-1 and TRBJ2-1, with 14 positions matching TRBD2. The J call may be mistaken, given a closer DNA end match to TRBJ2-7. The CDR3 covers 15 residues. The germline V gene encodes CDR1 MNHNS and CDR2 SASEGT. The CDR3 DNA reads TGTGCCAGCATCGGGACTAGCGGGGGCTACAATGAGCAGTACTTC. Translating gives CASIGTSGGYNEQYF.

The chain joins TRBV7-2 to TRBJ2-3, with a possible D match to TRBD1 (6 bases). The CDR3 sequence is 15 residues long. Trimming took 4 bases from V and 2 from J, leaving 13 bases between them. Germline assignment: CDR1 SGHTA and CDR2 FQGNSA. The CDR3 DNA reads TGTGCCAGCAGCTCCTCAGGGGTCGCCACAGATACGCAGTATTTT. As protein: CASSSSGVATDTQYF.

This clonotype has ten or more counts. This rearrangement joins TRBV5-1 to TRBJ1-2, with a possible D match to TRBD1 (5 bases). Per germline, CDR1 SGHRS and CDR2 YFSETQ. The CDR3 is 17 amino acids. Trimming shortened V by 0 bases and J by 5 bases, and 20 bases separated the two germline ends. This CDR3 is CASSLGPGPREGYGYTF. As DNA, the CDR3 is TGCGCCAGCAGCTTGGGACCCGGTCCTCGGGAGGGGTATGGCTACACCTTC.